The TCR beta chain described here comes from a study of blood T cell repertoires in COVID-19. Whole-study context: Sites across the United States, Italy and Spain contributed samples from acute and convalescent COVID-19.

The cohort comprised adults aged 18 to 89 years residing in approximately 25 US areas. Membership in each cohort depended on participant-reported clinical history. The V end was cut by 3 bases, the J end by 6 bases, with 15 bases between. This CDR3 is built from 16 residues. The germline CDR1 and CDR2 sequences are LGHNA and YNFKEQ. How the authors handled the data: Amplification of reference gene primers provided the estimated nucleated cell counts. Profiling relied on immunoSEQ multiplex PCR, and the TCRdb table lists in-frame clones only, not all of them. V, J and clone size are taken as reported in that table, and D and trimming were inferred from the DNA itself. The sample has fewer than 250,000 clones; 80% to 90% are singletons.

This chain joins TRBV4-2 and TRBJ1-6; D remains unclear. This clonotype was obtained from a woman aged 50 to 65 with acute COVID-19. Sequenced: PBMCs or T cells enriched from blood (not recorded which). CDR3 DNA sequence: TGTGCCAGCAGCCACCCAGAGGGTATGAGTAATTCACCCCTCCACTTT. Translation: CASSHPEGMSNSPLHF.